Listed here are 7 T cell receptor beta chains from one sample, sequenced in a study of sequential checkpoint blockade in melanoma. The protocol was immunoSEQ multiplex PCR, while the TCRdb copy is restricted to in-frame clones and leaves out a portion. The sample consists of under 45,000 clones, approximately 85% of them appearing once. Treatment indicated: randomized to nivolumab then ipilimumab (arm A) or the reverse (arm B). The specimen was CD8+ T cells sorted from blood (inferred from file names), collected from a patient given nivolumab and ipilimumab in sequence. The receptor set was obtained from a human donor with melanoma.

The chain is built from TRBV28 and TRBJ2-5; D uncertain. The V gene lost 4 bases and the J gene lost 5 bases, with 2 bases spanning the gap. CDR1 and CDR2 from the germline V gene are MDHEN and SYDVKM. The CDR3 is made up of 10 amino acids. DNA of the CDR3: TGTGCCAGCAGTTCGGAGACCCAGTACTTC. Amino acids: CASSSETQYF.

The J gene is TRBJ2-5, the V gene TRBV2; TRBD2 might be the D (6 bases). Between the trimmed V and J ends, which lost 4 bases and 2 bases, there was a span of 14 bases. Germline loops: CDR1 SNHLY, CDR2 FYNNEI. CDR3 length equals 15 residues. DNA of the CDR3: TGTGCCAGCAGTGTTATCGGGAGCGGACAAGAGACCCAGTACTTC. This encodes CASSVIGSGQETQYF.

This clone appeared a single time. The V gene is TRBV4-2, the J gene TRBJ2-3; 8 bases are shared with TRBD2. Trimming removed 1 base from V and 2 bases from J; junction bases left unmatched: 8. This CDR3 contains 17 residues. The V gene's germline CDR1 is LGHNA and CDR2 YNFKEQ. The CDR3 loop reads CASSQGESGGPTDTQYF. The CDR3 DNA reads TGTGCCAGCAGCCAAGGAGAGAGCGGGGGCCCCACAGATACGCAGTATTTT.

The chain combines TRBV27 with TRBJ2-5; D unresolved. The germline V gene encodes CDR1 MNHEY and CDR2 SMNVEV (reference sequence). V was trimmed by 7 bases and J by 1 base, leaving 16 bases between them. The CDR3 has 15 residues. The CDR3 DNA sequence: TGTGCCAGCACTCACCGAGTCGCCGGCCAAGAGACCCAGTACTTC. Protein sequence: CASTHRVAGQETQYF.

This clone appeared a single time. V gene TRBV13 combines with J gene TRBJ2-1, with 12 bases fitting TRBD2. The CDR3 spans 15 residues. Germline assignment: CDR1 PRHDT and CDR2 FYEKMQ (reference sequence). Trimming at V came to 7 bases and at J to 9 bases, leaving 10 bases not matched to a gene. CDR3 nucleotides: TGTGCCAGCACCCATCTAGCGGGAGGGCCGGGTGAGCAGTTCTTC. Protein product: CASTHLAGGPGEQFF. Based on the CDR3 plus reference TRBV13 and TRBJ2-1, the full variable domain is AAGVIQSPRHLIKEKRETATLKCYPIPRHDTVYWYQQGPGQDPQFLISFYEKMQSDKGSIPDRFSAQQFSDYHSELNMSSLELGDSALYFCASTHLAGGPGEQFFGPGTRLTVL.

The V gene is TRBV5-1, the J gene TRBJ2-7; 9 bases match TRBD2. The germline gives CDR1 SGHRS, CDR2 YFSETQ. The junction had 8 bases not matched to a gene; V was cut back by 0 bases and J by 4 bases. The CDR3 contains 16 residues. CDR3 region: CASSLEPSGIRYEQYF. The CDR3 nucleotides are TGCGCCAGCAGCTTGGAACCTAGCGGGATTCGTTACGAGCAGTACTTC.

In DNA, the CDR3 is TGTGCCAGCAGTCCGGGACAATCTAGCACAGATACGCAGTATTTT. Amino acid sequence: CASSPGQSSTDTQYF. This rearrangement joins TRBV6-5 to TRBJ2-3; possible D gene TRBD1, 6 bases. The CDR3 is 15 residues long. Germline lookup yields CDR1 MNHEY and CDR2 SVGAGI. The ends were cut back, 5 bases at V and 0 bases at J, with 12 bases in the middle.